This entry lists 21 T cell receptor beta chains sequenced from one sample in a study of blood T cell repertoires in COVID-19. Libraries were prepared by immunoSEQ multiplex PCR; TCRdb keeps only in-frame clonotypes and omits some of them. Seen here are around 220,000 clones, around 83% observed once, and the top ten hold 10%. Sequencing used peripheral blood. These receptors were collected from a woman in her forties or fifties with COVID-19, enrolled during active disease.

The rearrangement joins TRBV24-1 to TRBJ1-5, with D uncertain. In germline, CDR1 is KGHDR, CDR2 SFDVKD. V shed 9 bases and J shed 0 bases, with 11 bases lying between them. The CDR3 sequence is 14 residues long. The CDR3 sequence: CATSPQNSNQPQHF. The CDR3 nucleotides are TGTGCCACCTCTCCACAGAATAGCAATCAGCCCCAGCATTTT.

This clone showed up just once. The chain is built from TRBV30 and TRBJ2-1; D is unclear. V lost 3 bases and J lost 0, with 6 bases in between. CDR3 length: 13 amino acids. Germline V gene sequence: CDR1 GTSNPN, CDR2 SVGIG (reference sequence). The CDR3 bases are TGTGCCTGGAGGGCTAGCTCCTACAATGAGCAGTTCTTC. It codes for CAWRASSYNEQFF.

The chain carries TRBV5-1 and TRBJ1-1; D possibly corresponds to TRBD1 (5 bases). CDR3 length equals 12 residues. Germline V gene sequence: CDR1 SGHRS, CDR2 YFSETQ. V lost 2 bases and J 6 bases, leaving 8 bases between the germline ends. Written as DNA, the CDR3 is TGCGCCAGCAGCTTCTGGGGCGCTGAAGCTTTCTTT. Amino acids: CASSFWGAEAFF.

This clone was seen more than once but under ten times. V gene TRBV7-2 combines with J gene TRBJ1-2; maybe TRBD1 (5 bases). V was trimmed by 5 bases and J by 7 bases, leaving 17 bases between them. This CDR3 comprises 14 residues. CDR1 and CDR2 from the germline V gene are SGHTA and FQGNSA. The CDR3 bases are TGTGCCAGCAGCCCCAGAATAGGGGAAGGTGGCTACACCTTC. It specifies CASSPRIGEGGYTF.

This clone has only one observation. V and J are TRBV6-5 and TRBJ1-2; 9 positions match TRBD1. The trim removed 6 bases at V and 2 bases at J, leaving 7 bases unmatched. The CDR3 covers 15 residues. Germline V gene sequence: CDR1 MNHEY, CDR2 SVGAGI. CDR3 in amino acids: CASSRYTGGNYGYTF. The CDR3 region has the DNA TGTGCCAGCAGCCGCTATACAGGGGGCAACTATGGCTACACCTTC.

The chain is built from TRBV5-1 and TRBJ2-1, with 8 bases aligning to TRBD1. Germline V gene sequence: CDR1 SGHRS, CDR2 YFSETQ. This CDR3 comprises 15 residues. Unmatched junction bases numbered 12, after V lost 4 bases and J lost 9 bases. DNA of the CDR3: TGCGCCAGCAGCCCAGGACAGGGACCGAGGGGTGAGCAGTTCTTC. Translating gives CASSPGQGPRGEQFF.

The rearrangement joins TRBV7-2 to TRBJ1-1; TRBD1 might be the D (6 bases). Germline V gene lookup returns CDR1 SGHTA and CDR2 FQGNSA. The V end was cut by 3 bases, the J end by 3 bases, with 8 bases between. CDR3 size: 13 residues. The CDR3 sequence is CASSFGQYTEAFF. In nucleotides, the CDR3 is TGTGCCAGCAGCTTTGGACAGTACACTGAAGCTTTCTTT. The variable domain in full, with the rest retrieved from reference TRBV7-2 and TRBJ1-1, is GAGVSQSPSNKVTEKGKDVELRCDPISGHTALYWYRQSLGQGLEFLIYFQGNSAPDKSGLPSDRFSAERTGGSVSTLTIQRTQQEDSAVYLCASSFGQYTEAFFGQGTRLTVV.

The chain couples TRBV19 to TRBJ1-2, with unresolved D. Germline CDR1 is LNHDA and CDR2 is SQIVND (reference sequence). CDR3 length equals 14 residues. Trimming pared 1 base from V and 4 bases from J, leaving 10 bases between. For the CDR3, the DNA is TGTGCCAGTAGTATAGTCCGGGGTCCCTATGGCTACACCTTC. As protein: CASSIVRGPYGYTF.

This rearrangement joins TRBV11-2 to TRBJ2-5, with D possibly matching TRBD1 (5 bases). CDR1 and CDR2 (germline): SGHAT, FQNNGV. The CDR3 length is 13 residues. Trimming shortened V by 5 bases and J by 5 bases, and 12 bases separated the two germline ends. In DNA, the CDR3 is TGTGCCAGCAGCCCAAGGGGCTGGGAGACCCAGTACTTC. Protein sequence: CASSPRGWETQYF. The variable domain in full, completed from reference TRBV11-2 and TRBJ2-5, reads EAGVAQSPRYKIIEKRQSVAFWCNPISGHATLYWYQQILGQGPKLLIQFQNNGVVDDSQLPKDRFSAERLKGVDSTLKIQPAKLEDSAVYLCASSPRGWETQYFGPGTRLLVL.

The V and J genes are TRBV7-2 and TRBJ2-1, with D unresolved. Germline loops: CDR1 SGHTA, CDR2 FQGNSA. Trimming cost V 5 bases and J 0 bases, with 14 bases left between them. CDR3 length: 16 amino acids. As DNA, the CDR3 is TGTGCCAGCAGCAGTCTCAGGCTTAGCTCCTACAATGAGCAGTTCTTC. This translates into CASSSLRLSSYNEQFF.

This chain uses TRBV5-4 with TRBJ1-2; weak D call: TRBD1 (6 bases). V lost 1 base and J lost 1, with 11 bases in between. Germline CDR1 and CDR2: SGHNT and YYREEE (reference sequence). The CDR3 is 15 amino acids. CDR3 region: CASSLRGGRNYGYTF. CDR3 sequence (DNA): TGTGCCAGCAGCTTGCGCGGGGGCCGTAACTATGGCTACACCTTC.

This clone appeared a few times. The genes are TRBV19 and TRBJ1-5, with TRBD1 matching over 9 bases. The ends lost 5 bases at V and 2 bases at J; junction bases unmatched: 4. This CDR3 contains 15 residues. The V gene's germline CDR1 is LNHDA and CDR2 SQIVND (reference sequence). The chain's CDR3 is CASSVGQGGNQPQHF. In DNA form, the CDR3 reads TGTGCCAGTAGTGTGGGACAGGGAGGCAATCAGCCCCAGCATTTT.

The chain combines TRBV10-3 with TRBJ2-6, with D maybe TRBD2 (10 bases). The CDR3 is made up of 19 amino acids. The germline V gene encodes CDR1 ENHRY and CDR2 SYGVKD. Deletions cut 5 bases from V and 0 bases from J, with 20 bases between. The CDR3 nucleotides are TGTGCCATCAGTCCTAGCGGGGGACAGGGATTCTCTGGGGCCAACGTCCTGACTTTC. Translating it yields CAISPSGGQGFSGANVLTF.

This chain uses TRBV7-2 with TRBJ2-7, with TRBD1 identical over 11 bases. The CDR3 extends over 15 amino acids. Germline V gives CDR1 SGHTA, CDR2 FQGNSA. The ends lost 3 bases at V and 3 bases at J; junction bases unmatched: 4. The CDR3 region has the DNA TGTGCCAGCAGCTTGGACAGGGGGCCCATCTACGAGCAGTACTTC. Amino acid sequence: CASSLDRGPIYEQYF.

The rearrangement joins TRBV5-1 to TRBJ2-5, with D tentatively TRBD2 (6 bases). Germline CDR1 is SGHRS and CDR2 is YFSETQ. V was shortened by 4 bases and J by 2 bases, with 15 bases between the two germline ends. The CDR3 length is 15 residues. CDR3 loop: CASSAAPGLQETQYF. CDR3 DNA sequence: TGCGCCAGCAGCGCCGCTCCGGGACTGCAAGAGACCCAGTACTTC.

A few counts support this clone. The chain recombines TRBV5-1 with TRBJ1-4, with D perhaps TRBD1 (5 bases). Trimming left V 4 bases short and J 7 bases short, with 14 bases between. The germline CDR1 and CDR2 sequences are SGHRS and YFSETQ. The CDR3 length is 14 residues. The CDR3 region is CASSPGREGEKLFF. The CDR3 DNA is TGCGCCAGCAGCCCGGGACGGGAGGGTGAAAAACTGTTTTTT.

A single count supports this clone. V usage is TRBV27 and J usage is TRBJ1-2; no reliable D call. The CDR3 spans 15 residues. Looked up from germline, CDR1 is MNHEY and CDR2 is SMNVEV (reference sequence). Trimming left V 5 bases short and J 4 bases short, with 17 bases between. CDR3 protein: CASSPSGVRIYGYTF. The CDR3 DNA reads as TGTGCCAGCAGTCCATCCGGGGTTCGTATCTATGGCTACACCTTC.

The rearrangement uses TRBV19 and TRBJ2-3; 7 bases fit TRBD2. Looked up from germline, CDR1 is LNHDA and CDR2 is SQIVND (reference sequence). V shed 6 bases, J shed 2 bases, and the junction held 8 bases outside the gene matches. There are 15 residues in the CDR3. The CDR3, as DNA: TGTGCCAGTAGAAGGGCTAGCGGATACACAGATACGCAGTATTTT. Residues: CASRRASGYTDTQYF.

In DNA, the CDR3 is TGTGCCAGTAGTATTGGAGGGTTCGATGAGCAGTTCTTC. As protein: CASSIGGFDEQFF. The rearrangement uses TRBV19 and TRBJ2-1; D is perhaps TRBD2 (6 bases). V dropped 3 bases and J dropped 8 bases, with 11 bases sitting between them. Germline CDR1 LNHDA, CDR2 SQIVND (reference sequence). CDR3 size: 13 residues.

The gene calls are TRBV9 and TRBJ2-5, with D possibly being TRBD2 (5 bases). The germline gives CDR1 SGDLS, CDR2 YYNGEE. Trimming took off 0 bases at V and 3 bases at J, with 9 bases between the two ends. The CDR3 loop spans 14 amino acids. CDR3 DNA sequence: TGTGCCAGCAGCGTAGCGGGGAGCGAAGAGACCCAGTACTTC. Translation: CASSVAGSEETQYF.

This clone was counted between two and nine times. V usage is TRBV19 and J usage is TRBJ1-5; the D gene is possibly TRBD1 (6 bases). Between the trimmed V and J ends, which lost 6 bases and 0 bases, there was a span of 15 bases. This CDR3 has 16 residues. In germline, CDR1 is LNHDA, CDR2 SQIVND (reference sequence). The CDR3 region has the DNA TGTGCCAGTAGGGGCCAACAGGGCCGTAGCAATCAGCCCCAGCATTTT. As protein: CASRGQQGRSNQPQHF.